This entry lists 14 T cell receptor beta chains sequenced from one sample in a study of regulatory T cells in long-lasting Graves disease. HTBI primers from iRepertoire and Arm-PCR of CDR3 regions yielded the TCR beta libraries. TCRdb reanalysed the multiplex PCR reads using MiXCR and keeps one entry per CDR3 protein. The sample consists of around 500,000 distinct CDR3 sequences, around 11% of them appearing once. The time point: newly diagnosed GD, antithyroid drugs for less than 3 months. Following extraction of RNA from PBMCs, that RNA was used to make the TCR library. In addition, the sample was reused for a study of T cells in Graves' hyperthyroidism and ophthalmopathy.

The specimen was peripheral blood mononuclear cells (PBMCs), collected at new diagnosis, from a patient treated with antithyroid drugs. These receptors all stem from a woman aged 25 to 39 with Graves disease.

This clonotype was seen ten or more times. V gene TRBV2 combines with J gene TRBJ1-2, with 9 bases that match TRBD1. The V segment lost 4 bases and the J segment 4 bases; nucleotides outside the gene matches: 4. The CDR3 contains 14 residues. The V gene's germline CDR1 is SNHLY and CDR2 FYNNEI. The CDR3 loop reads CASSATGGIYGYTF. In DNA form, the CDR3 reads TGTGCCAGCAGTGCTACAGGGGGCATCTATGGCTACACCTTC.

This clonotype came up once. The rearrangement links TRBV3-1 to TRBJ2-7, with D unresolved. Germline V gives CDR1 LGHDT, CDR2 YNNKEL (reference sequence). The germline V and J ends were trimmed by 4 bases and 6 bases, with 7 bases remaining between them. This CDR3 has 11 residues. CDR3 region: CASSLFREQYF. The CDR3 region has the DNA TGTGCCAGCAGCCTATTTCGCGAGCAGTACTTC.

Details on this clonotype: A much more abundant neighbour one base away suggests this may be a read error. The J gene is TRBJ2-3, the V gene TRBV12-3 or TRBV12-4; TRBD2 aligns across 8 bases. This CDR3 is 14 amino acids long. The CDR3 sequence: CAGRERESTDTQYF. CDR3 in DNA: TGTGCCGGCAGGGAGCGGGAGAGCACAGATACGCAGTATTTT.

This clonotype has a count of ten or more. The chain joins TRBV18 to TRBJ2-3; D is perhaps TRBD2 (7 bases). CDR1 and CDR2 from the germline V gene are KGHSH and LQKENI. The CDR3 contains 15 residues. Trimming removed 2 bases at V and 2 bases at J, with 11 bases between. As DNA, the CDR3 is TGTGCCAGCTCACCAACCGGGGGGCTCACAGATACGCAGTATTTT. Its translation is CASSPTGGLTDTQYF.

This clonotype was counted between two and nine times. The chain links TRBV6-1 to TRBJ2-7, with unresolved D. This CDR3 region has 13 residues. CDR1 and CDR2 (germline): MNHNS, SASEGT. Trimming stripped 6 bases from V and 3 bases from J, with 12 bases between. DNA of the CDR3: TGTGCCAGCAGCGCGGTGCTACTCTACGAGCAGTACTTC. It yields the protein CASSAVLLYEQYF.

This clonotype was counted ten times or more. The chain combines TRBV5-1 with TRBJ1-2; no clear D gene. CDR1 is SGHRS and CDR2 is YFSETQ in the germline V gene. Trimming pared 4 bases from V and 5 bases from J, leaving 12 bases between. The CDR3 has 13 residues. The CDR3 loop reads CASSLLVEYGYTF. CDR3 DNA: TGCGCCAGCAGCCTCCTCGTGGAATATGGCTACACCTTC.

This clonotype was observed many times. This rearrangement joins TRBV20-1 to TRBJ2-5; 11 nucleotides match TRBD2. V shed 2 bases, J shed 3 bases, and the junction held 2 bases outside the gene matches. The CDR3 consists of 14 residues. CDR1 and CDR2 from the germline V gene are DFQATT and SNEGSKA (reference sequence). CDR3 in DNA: TGCAGTGCTAGAACGGGACTAGCGGAAGAGACCCAGTACTTC. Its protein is CSARTGLAEETQYF.

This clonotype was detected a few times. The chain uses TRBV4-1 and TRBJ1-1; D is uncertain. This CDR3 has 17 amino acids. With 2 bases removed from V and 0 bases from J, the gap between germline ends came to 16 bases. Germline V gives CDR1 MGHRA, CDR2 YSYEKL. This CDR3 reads CASSQRDYSVMNTEAFF. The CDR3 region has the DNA TGCGCCAGCAGCCAACGGGATTATTCAGTCATGAACACTGAAGCTTTCTTT.

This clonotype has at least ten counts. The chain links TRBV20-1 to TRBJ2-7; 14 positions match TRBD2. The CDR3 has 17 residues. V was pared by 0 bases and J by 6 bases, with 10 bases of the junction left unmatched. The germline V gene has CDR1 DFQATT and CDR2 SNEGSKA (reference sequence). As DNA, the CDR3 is TGCAGTGCTAGAGACCCCGGGACTAGCGGGAGCCTGGCCGAGCAGTACTTC. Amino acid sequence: CSARDPGTSGSLAEQYF.

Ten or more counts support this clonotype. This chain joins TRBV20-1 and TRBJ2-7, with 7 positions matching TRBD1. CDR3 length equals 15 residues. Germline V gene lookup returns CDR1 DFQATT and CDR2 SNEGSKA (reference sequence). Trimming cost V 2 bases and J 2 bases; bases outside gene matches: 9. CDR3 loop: CSARTFRGQTYEQYF. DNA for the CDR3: TGCAGTGCTAGAACTTTTCGGGGACAGACCTACGAGCAGTACTTC.

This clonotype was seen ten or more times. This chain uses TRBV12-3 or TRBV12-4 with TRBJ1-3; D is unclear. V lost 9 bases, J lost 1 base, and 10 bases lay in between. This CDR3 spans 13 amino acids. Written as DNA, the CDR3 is TGTGCCAGTTCAGGCTGGTCTGGAAACACCATATATTTT. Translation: CASSGWSGNTIYF.

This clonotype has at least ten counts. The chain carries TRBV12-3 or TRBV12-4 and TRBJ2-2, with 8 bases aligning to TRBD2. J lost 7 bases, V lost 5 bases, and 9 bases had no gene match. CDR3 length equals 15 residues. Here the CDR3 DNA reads TGTGCCAGCAGTGGTAGCGGGATTCCGGGCGGGGAGCTGTTTTTT. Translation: CASSGSGIPGGELFF.

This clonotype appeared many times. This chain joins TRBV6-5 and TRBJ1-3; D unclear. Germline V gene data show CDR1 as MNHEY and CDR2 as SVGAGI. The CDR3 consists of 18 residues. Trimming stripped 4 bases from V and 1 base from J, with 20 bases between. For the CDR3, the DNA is TGTGCCAGCAGTTTGACGGAAACCCCGCGCACGTCTGGAAACACCATATATTTT. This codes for CASSLTETPRTSGNTIYF.

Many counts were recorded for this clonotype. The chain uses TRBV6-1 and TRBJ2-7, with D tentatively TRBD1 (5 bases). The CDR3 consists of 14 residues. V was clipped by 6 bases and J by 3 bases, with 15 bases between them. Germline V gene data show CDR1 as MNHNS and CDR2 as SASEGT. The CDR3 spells CASSPTVGFYEQYF. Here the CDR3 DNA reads TGTGCCAGCAGCCCGACAGTAGGATTCTACGAGCAGTACTTC.